This T cell receptor (beta chain) comes out of a study of blood T cell repertoires in COVID-19. For the study at large: The United States, Italy and Spain were the sources of the acute and convalescent COVID-19 samples. Sources were T cells, B-cell-depleted T cells, or PBMCs; the material itself was cDNA or gDNA.

As processed by the authors: The assay estimated nucleated cells by amplifying reference gene primers. Using immunoSEQ multiplex PCR, the repertoire was profiled, and TCRdb retains in-frame clones only, with some absent. The DNA gave D and trimming, while V, J and clone size come from that table. The repertoire holds under 200,000 clones, approximately 83% seen once, with about 2% in the top ten. This clone was detected a few times. Germline V gene sequence: CDR1 SGHNT, CDR2 YENEEA. Trimming cost V 8 bases and J 2 bases, with 13 bases left between them. CDR3 length: 15 residues. The gene calls are TRBV11-3 and TRBJ2-6; TRBD1 might be the D (6 bases). The sequence derives from a woman at least 80 years old with acute or convalescent COVID-19. The sequencing sample was made of peripheral blood. CDR3 DNA: TGTGCCAGCGGTGAACAGGGCCCTGGGGCCAACGTCCTGACTTTC. Its translation: CASGEQGPGANVLTF.